Below, 7 T cell receptor beta chains from the same sample are listed, as sequenced in a study of regulatory T cells in long-lasting Graves disease. Investigators prepared the TCR beta libraries by applying iRepertoire HTBI primers and Arm-PCR of CDR3 regions. MiXCR was run by TCRdb on the multiplex PCR reads, yielding one entry per CDR3 protein. The repertoire has roughly 400,000 distinct CDR3 sequences, around 21% of them found once; the top ten carry less than 25%. Regarding time point: persistent/refractory GD, antithyroid drugs over 5 years with positive TRAb. The authors made the TCR library using RNA they extracted from PBMCs. This specimen was peripheral blood mononuclear cells (PBMCs), taken when the disease was refractory, from a patient treated with antithyroid drugs. The receptors derive from a female donor with Graves disease.

In its sample, this clonotype was seen many times. This rearrangement joins TRBV15 to TRBJ2-2; D is unresolved. Germline V gives CDR1 LNHNV, CDR2 YYDKDF (reference sequence). Trimming cost V 5 bases and J 5 bases, with 9 bases left between them. The CDR3 runs to 13 residues. CDR3 amino acids: CATSGVRTGELFF. The CDR3 bases are TGTGCCACCAGCGGGGTGAGGACCGGGGAGCTGTTTTTT.

The chain employs TRBV20-1 and TRBJ2-5; D is unclear. Trimming removed 1 base at V and 4 bases at J, with 10 bases between. CDR1 DFQATT and CDR2 SNEGSKA come from the germline V gene (reference sequence). The CDR3 extends over 13 amino acids. The CDR3 DNA reads as TGCAGTGCTAGAGTAGAGCAACTAGAGACCCAGTACTTC. Amino acids: CSARVEQLETQYF.

The chain has TRBV3-1 and TRBJ2-1, with TRBD1 matching over 8 bases. The CDR3 has 16 amino acids. The V gene end was trimmed by 3 bases and the J gene end by 3 bases; junction bases not matched to a gene: 7. Germline V gene sequence: CDR1 LGHDT, CDR2 YNNKEL (reference sequence). The CDR3 protein is CASSHRTGLNYNEQFF. As DNA, the CDR3 is TGTGCCAGCAGCCATAGGACAGGGCTAAACTACAATGAGCAGTTCTTC.

In this sample, this clonotype turned up a few times. The chain joins TRBV5-6 to TRBJ1-5, with 7 bases identical to TRBD1. There are 15 residues in the CDR3. V trimming: 4 bases; J trimming: 5 bases; junction bases outside the gene matches: 9. In germline, CDR1 is SGHDT, CDR2 YYEEEE. CDR3 in DNA: TGTGCCAGCAGCATAAGAGGGACAGTGCATCAGCCCCAGCATTTT. Translation gives CASSIRGTVHQPQHF.

This clonotype was seen repeatedly, ten times or more. The junction shows a germline mismatch at one end, possibly a read error. This sequence joins TRBV20-1 and TRBJ1-4; no reliable D call. Looked up from germline, CDR1 is DFQATT and CDR2 is SNEGSKA (reference sequence). The CDR3 spans 13 residues. The CDR3 is CSASSQTKEKLFF. DNA of the CDR3: TGCAGTGCTAGTTCGCAGACTAAGGAAAAACTGTTTTTT.

The CDR3 DNA follows: TGTGCCAGCCGCGGGACAGGGTCTTATCAGCCCCAGCATTTT. Translating it yields CASRGTGSYQPQHF. J is TRBJ1-5 and V is TRBV28, with TRBD1 identical over 9 bases. Germline V lookup: CDR1 MDHEN, CDR2 SYDVKM. J gave up 5 bases and V 8 bases, and 7 bases lay outside the gene matches. The CDR3 contains 14 residues.

The chain couples TRBV5-8 to TRBJ2-1; a possible D gene is TRBD1 (6 bases). CDR3 length: 16 amino acids. CDR1 SGHTS and CDR2 YDEGEE come from the germline V gene. V was trimmed by 6 bases and J by 2 bases, leaving 18 bases between them. CDR3 in DNA: TGTGCCAGCACAACTTCATCCGGGACAACCTACAATGAGCAGTTCTTC. Translation gives CASTTSSGTTYNEQFF.